This entry describes one T cell receptor (beta chain). Its antigen is not identified. This sample was included in a study of T cell responses to AZD1222 COVID-19 vaccine. Overall study results and limits: Repertoires were obtained only post-peak T cell response.

CDR1 and CDR2 from the germline V gene are SQVTM and ANQGSEA. Trimming left V 2 bases short and J 8 bases short, with 12 bases between. This CDR3 is 12 amino acids long. Method: immunoSEQ multiplex PCR; TCRdb's copy keeps in-frame clones and lacks some. The profile shows some 250,000 clones, almost 95% of them singletons. Second doses at about 4 or about 12 weeks were pooled. The V and J genes are TRBV29-1 and TRBJ1-2, with D unresolved. Specimen: peripheral blood, collected 28 days after the second AZD1222 dose. The receptor's source is an adult who received the AZD1222 COVID-19 vaccine. The CDR3 DNA is TGCAGCGTTGAAAGCGCAGGTGGCGGCTACACCTTC. It translates to CSVESAGGGYTF.